The clone carrying this TCR beta chain was counted ten times or more. Its specificity is not known. This CDR3 region has 13 residues. CDR1 is SGHNT, CDR2 YYREEE, per germline (reference sequence). V was pared by 0 bases and J by 2 bases, with 5 bases between. The data were taken from a study of shared clonotypes between healthy human individuals. Overall study: A donor's plate count was three for CD4 naive and three for CD4 memory; CD8 naive had two and CD8 memory one.

Sorted-subset replicate PCR reactions were performed with roughly 200 ng DNA, corresponding to roughly 31,000 T cell genomes. The data were produced by immunoSEQ multiplex PCR, yet TCRdb's version contains in-frame clones alone and is incomplete. Of 950,000 to 1,300,000 clones in the sample, about 75% were seen once. Study results and limitations: Clonotype sharing among donors was thought likely to change with sequencing depth.

The split of CD4+ cells yielded CD45RA+ naive and CD45RA-negative memory subsets. The specimen was memory CD4+ T cells sorted from blood. Indicated subset: CD45RA-negative fraction. The chain couples TRBV5-4 to TRBJ1-2; no reliable D call. The clonotype was recovered from a man in his late teens or twenties in good health. In DNA form, the CDR3 reads TGTGCCAGCAGCTTGGAGCAGAACTATGGCTACACCTTC. Translation: CASSLEQNYGYTF.